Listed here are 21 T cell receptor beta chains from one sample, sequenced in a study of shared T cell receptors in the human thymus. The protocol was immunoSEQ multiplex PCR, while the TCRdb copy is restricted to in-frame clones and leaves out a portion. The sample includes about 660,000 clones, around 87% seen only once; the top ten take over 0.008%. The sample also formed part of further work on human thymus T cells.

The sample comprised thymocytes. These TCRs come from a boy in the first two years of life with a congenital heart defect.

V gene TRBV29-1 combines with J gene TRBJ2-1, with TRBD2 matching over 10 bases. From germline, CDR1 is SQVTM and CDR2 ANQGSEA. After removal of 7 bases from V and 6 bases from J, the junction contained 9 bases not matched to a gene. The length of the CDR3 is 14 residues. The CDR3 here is CSGAQGLARNEQFF. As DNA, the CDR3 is TGCAGCGGGGCCCAGGGACTAGCGCGCAATGAGCAGTTCTTC.

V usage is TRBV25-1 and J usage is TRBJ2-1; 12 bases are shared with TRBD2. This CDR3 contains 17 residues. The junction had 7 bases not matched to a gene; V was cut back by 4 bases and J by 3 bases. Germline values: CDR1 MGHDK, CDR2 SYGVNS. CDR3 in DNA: TGTGCCAGCAGTGCCCCGTGGGGACTAGCGGGCTACAATGAGCAGTTCTTC. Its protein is CASSAPWGLAGYNEQFF.

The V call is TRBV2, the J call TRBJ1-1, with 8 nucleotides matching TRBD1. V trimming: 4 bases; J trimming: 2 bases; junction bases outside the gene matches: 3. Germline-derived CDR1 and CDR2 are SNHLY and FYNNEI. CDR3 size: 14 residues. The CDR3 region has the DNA TGTGCCAGCAGTGTGGACAGGGACAACACTGAAGCTTTCTTT. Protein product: CASSVDRDNTEAFF.

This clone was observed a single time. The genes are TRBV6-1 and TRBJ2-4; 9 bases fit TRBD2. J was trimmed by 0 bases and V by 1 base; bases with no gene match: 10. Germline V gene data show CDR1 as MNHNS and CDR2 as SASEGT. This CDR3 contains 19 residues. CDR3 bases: TGTGCCAGCAGTGAAGTTGGTAGCGGGAGCCGCCTAGCCAAAAACATTCAGTACTTC. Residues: CASSEVGSGSRLAKNIQYF.

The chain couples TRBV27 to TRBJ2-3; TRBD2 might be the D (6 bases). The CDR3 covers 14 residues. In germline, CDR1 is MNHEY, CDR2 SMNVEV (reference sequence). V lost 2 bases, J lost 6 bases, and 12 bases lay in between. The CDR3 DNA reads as TGTGCCAGCAGTTTACGGGAGAGAAGCGATACGCAGTATTTT. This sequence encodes CASSLRERSDTQYF.

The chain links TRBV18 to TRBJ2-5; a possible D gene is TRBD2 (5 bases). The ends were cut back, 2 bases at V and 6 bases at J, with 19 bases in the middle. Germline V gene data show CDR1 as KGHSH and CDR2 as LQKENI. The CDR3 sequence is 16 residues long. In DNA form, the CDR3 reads TGTGCCAGCTCACCAAAGCTAGCTCGGCCGTGGCAGACCCAGTACTTC. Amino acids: CASSPKLARPWQTQYF.

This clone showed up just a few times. The CDR3: CAWTKTGSSYNEQFF. The CDR3 DNA sequence: TGTGCCTGGACTAAGACGGGAAGCTCCTACAATGAGCAGTTCTTC. The chain carries TRBV30 and TRBJ2-1; maybe TRBD2 (5 bases). V was cut by 4 bases and J by 0 bases, with 13 bases left in between. Germline CDR1 reads GTSNPN; CDR2 reads SVGIG (reference sequence). The CDR3 has 15 amino acids.

The CDR3 here is CASSGPGQGLYEQYF. Written as DNA, the CDR3 is TGTGCCAGCAGTGGGCCGGGACAGGGACTCTACGAGCAGTACTTC. The rearrangement joins TRBV2 to TRBJ2-7; 9 bases line up with TRBD1. Germline V gene data show CDR1 as SNHLY and CDR2 as FYNNEI. The CDR3 runs to 15 residues. With V trimmed by 4 bases and J by 3 bases, 7 bases remained unmatched. The full variable domain, completed using reference TRBV2 and TRBJ2-7, is EPEVTQTPSHQVTQMGQEVILRCVPISNHLYFYWYRQILGQKVEFLVSFYNNEISEKSEIFDDQFSVERPDGSNFTLKIRSTKLEDSAMYFCASSGPGQGLYEQYFGPGTRLTVT.

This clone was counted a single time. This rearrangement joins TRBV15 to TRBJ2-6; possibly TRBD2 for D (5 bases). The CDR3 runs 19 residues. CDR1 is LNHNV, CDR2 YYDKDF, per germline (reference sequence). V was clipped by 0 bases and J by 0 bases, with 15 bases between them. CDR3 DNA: TGTGCCACCAGCAGAGATCGGGGAGAGTCCTCCTCTGGGGCCAACGTCCTGACTTTC. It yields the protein CATSRDRGESSSGANVLTF. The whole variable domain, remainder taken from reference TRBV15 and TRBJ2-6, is DAMVIQNPRYQVTQFGKPVTLSCSQTLNHNVMYWYQQKSSQAPKLLFHYYDKDFNNEADTPDNFQSRRPNTSFCFLDIRSPGLGDTAMYLCATSRDRGESSSGANVLTFGAGSRLTVL.

The CDR3 reads CASSQPWYHPGGEQYF. The DNA of the CDR3 is TGTGCCAGCAGCCAACCTTGGTACCACCCAGGGGGCGAGCAGTACTTC. This chain links TRBV4-2 with TRBJ2-7; 7 positions agree with TRBD1. The CDR3 runs 16 residues. V trimming: 2 bases; J trimming: 6 bases; junction bases outside the gene matches: 13. Germline CDR1 and CDR2: LGHNA and YNFKEQ.

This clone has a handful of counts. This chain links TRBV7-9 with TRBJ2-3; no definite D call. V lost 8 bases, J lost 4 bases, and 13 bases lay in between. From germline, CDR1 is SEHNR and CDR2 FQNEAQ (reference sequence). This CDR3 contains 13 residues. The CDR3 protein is CASHAALADTQYF. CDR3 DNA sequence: TGTGCCAGCCACGCGGCGCTAGCAGATACGCAGTATTTT.

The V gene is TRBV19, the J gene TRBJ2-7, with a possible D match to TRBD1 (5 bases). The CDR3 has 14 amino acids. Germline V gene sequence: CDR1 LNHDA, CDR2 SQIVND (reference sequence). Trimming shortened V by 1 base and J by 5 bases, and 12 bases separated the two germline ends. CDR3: CASSIGGRVDEQYF. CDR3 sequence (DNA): TGTGCCAGTAGTATAGGGGGCAGGGTGGACGAGCAGTACTTC.

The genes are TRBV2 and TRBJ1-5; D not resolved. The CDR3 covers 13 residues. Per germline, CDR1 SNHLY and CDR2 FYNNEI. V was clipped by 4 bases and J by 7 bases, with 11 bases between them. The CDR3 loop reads CASSVSGDQPQHF. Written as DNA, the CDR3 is TGTGCCAGCAGTGTCAGCGGTGACCAGCCCCAGCATTTT.

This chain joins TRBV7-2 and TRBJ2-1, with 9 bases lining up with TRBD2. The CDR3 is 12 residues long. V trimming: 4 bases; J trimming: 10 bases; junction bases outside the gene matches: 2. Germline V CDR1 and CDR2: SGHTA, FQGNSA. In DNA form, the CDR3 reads TGTGCCAGCAGCTCTGGGACTAGCGAGCAGTTCTTC. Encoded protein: CASSSGTSEQFF.

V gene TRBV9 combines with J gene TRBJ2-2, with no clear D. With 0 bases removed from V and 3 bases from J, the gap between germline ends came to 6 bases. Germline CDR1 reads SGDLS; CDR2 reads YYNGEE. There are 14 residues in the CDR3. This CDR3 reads CASSVGHDTGELFF. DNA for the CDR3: TGTGCCAGCAGCGTAGGACACGACACCGGGGAGCTGTTTTTT.

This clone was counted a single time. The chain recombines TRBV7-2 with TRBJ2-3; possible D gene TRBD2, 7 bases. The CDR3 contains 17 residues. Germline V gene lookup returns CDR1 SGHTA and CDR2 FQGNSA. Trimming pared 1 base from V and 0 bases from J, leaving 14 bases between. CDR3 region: CASSLGGAGASTDTQYF. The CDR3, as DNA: TGTGCCAGCAGCTTAGGCGGGGCGGGGGCTAGCACAGATACGCAGTATTTT.

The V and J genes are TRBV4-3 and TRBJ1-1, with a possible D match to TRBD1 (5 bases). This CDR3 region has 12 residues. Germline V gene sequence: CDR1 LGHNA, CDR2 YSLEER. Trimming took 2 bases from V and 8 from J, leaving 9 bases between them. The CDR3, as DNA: TGCGCCAGCAGCCAATGGGGCAGGGAAGCTTTCTTT. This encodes CASSQWGREAFF.

In DNA, the CDR3 is TGTGCCAGCAGCAATAATAGGACTAGCGGGAGAGTAGCAGATACGCAGTATTTT. This encodes CASSNNRTSGRVADTQYF. The gene calls are TRBV7-9 and TRBJ2-3; 13 bases map to TRBD2. CDR1 SEHNR and CDR2 FQNEAQ come from the germline V gene (reference sequence). V shed 5 bases and J 4 bases; nucleotides not matched to a gene: 12. The CDR3 has 18 amino acids.

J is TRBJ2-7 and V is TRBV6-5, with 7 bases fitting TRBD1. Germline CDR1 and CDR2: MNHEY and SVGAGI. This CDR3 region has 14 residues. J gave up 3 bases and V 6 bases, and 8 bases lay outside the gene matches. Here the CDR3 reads CASRPRDRVYEQYF. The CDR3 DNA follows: TGTGCCAGCAGGCCCCGGGACAGAGTCTACGAGCAGTACTTC.

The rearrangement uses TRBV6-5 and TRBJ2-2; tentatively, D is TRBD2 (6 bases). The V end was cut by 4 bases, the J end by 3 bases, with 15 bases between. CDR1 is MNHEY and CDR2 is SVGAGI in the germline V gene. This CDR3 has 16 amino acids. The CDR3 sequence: CASSSWARRDTGELFF. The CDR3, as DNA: TGTGCCAGCAGTTCCTGGGCCAGGAGGGACACCGGGGAGCTGTTTTTT.

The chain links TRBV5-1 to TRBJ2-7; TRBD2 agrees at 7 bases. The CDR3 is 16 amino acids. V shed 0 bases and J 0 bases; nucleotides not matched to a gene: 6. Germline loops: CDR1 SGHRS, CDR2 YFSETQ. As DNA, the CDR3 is TGCGCCAGCAGCTTGGTGTTTGGCGGGAGCTCCTACGAGCAGTACTTC. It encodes CASSLVFGGSSYEQYF.